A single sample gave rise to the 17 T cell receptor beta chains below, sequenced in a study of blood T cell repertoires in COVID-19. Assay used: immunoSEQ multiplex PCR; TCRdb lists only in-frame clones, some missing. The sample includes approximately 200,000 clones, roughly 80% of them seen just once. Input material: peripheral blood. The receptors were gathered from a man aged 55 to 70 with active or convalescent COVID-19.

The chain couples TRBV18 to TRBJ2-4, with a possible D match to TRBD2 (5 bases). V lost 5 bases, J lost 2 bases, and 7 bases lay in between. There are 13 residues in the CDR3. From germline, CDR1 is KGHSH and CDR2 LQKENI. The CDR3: CASSTGSKNIQYF. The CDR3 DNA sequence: TGTGCCAGCTCAACGGGGTCCAAAAACATTCAGTACTTC.

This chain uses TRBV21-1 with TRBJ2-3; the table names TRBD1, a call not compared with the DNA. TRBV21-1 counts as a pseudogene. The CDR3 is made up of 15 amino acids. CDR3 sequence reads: CASSLPGQGIDTQYF. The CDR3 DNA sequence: TGTGCCAGCAGCCTTCCGGGACAGGGAATAGATACGCAGTATTTT.

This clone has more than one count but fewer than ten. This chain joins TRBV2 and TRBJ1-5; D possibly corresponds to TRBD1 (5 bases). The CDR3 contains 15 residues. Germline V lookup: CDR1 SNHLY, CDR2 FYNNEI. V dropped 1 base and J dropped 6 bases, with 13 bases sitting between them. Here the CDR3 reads CASSEEGGRGQPQHF. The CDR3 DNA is TGTGCCAGCAGTGAAGAGGGTGGTAGGGGTCAGCCCCAGCATTTT.

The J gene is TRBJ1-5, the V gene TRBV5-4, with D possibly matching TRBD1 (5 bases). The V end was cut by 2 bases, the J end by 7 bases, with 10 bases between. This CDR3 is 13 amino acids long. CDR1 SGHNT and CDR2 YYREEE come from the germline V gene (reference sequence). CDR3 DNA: TGTGCCAGCAGCTTCGGCGGGGGACAGCCCCAGCATTTT. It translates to CASSFGGGQPQHF.

The CDR3 region has the DNA TGTGCCAGCTCACGGGCTAGCGGGACGGGAACGGGCTACGAGCAGTACTTC. The encoded protein is CASSRASGTGTGYEQYF. The rearrangement uses TRBV18 and TRBJ2-7, with 9 nucleotides matching TRBD2. The CDR3 runs 17 residues. Germline assignment: CDR1 KGHSH and CDR2 LQKENI. The junction had 13 bases not matched to a gene; V was cut back by 4 bases and J by 3 bases.

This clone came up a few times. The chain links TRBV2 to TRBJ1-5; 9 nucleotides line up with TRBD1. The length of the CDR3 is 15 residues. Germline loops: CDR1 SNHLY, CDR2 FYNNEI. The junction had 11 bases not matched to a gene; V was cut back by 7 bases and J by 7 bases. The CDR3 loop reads CASTEGTGTGQPQHF. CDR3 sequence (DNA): TGTGCCAGCACCGAGGGGACAGGGACGGGACAGCCCCAGCATTTT.

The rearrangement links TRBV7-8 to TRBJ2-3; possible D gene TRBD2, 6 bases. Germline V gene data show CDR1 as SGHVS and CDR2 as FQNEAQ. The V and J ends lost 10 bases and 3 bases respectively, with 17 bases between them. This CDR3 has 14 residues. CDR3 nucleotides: TGTGCCACCCGGAGGAGGGAAGAAACAGATACGCAGTATTTT. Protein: CATRRREETDTQYF.

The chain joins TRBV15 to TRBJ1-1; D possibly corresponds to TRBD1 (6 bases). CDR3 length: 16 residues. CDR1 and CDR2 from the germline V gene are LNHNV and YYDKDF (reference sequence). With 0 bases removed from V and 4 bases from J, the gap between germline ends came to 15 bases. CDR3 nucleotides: TGTGCCACCAGCAGAGATGGGGGCCTGGTCGGCACTGAAGCTTTCTTT. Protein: CATSRDGGLVGTEAFF.

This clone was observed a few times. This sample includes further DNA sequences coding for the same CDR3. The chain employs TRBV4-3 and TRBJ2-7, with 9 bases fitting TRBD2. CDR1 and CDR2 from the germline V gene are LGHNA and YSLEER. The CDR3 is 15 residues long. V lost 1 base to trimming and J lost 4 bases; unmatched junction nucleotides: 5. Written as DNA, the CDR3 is TGCGCCAGCAGCCAAGGGACTAGCGCCCTTTACGAGCAGTACTTC. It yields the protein CASSQGTSALYEQYF.

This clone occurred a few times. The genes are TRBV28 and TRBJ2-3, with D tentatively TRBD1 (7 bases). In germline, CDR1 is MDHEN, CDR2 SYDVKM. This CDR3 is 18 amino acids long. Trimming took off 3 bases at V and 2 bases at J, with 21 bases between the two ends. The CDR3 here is CASSFRVGGGTITDTQYF. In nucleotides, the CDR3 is TGTGCCAGCAGTTTTCGTGTAGGGGGCGGGACCATCACAGATACGCAGTATTTT. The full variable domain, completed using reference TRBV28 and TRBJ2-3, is DVKVTQSSRYLVKRTGEKVFLECVQDMDHENMFWYRQDPGLGLRLIYFSYDVKMKEKGDIPEGYSVSREKKERFSLILESASTNQTSMYLCASSFRVGGGTITDTQYFGPGTRLTVL.

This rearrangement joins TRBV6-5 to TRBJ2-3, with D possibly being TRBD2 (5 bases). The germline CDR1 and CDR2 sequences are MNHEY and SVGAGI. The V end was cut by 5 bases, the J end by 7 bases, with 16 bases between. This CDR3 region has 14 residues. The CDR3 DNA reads TGTGCCAGCAGTCGGACTGGAAGTGGGAATACGCAGTATTTT. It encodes CASSRTGSGNTQYF.

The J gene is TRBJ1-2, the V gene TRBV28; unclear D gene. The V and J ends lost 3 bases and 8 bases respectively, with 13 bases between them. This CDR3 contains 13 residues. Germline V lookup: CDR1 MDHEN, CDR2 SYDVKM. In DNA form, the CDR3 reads TGTGCCAGCAGTTTGGGTTACCGGAGGGGCTACACCTTC. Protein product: CASSLGYRRGYTF.

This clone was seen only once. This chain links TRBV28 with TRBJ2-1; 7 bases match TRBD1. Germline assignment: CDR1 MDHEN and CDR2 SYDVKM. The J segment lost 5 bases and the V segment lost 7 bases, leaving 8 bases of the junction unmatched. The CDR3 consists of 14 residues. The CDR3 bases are TGTGCCAGCAATCAAGGGGGCGAGAACAATGAGCAGTTCTTC. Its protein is CASNQGGENNEQFF.

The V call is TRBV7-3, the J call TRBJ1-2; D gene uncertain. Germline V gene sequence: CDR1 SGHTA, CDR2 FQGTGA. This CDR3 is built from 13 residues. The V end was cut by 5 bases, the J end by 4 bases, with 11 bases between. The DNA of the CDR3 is TGTGCCAGCAGCCCCCTCCCCGGCTATGGCTACACCTTC. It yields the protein CASSPLPGYGYTF.

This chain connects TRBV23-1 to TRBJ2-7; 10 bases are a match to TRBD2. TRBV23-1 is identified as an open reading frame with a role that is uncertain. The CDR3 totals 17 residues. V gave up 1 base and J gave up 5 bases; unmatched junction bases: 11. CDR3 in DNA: TGCGCCAGCAGTCAATTCGGAAAGCGGGAGGGCCACCACGAGCAGTACTTC. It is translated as CASSQFGKREGHHEQYF.

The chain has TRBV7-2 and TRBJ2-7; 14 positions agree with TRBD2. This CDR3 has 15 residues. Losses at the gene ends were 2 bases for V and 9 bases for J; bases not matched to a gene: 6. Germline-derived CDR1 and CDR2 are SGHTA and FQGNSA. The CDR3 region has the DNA TGTGCCAGCAGCTTAAGACTAGCGGGAGGGCCAGGGCAGTACTTC. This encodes CASSLRLAGGPGQYF.

CDR3 DNA sequence: TGTGCCAGCTCACCACTACAATTTAGCACAGATACGCAGTATTTT. Translating gives CASSPLQFSTDTQYF. The chain combines TRBV18 with TRBJ2-3, with D unresolved. The ends were cut back, 1 base at V and 0 bases at J, with 8 bases in the middle. Germline V gives CDR1 KGHSH, CDR2 LQKENI. The CDR3 is 15 residues long.